This T cell receptor beta chain is drawn from a study of human T cells and chemical hapten exposure (dated by TCRdb to the early 2020s). Some background on the complete study: For sensitization, 2% DPC in acetone was applied to a 2 cm by 2 cm area of upper inner arm skin. Weekly therapeutic DPC doses were additionally applied to the scalp of patients throughout the roughly 23-week study period. Patch testing was done on the upper back using Finn chambers containing 0.01% DPC, and results were scored after 6 days according to International Contact Dermatitis Research Group standards. Most of the patients in the cohort were female, and the cohort covered alopecia areata with under or over 50% scalp involvement, alopecia totalis and alopecia universalis. Libraries were combined into a pool for sequencing, and differences in TCR yield between samples came mainly from small differences in library volumes within the pool. Peripheral blood TCR repertoire changes were tracked in vivo in alopecia patients during primary and secondary sensitization to the hapten diphenylcyclopropenone (DPC). Patient blood was sampled pre-sensitization (week 0) and at 2, 6 and about 24 weeks after DPC sensitization. Some 29 alopecia patients gave blood for TCR sequencing at one to four time points (pre-sensitization, 2, 6 and 24 weeks). Findings and caveats that apply to the study as a whole: Significantly more large CDR3 similarity clusters were formed by expanded TCRs than by pre-sensitization or healthy control sets, consistent with antigen-driven responses. DPC sensitization did not change the number of TCRs with a frequency above 1 in 1000, and there was no evidence of changes in global repertoire structure. After repeated subsampling, the strength of the expansion versus patch-test correlation and the threshold at which it became significant changed. Because every patient had alopecia, a presumed autoimmune disease, the patients' immune response might differ from that of healthy individuals. Patch test score correlated positively with the number of PT1 expanded TCRs, reaching significance at thresholds 8, 16 and 32 but not at 4.

The sample's time point label, decoded: patch test 1, 2 weeks after DPC sensitization. This specimen's treatment or condition label, per the study, means: therapeutic diphenylcyclopropenone sensitization with weekly scalp DPC. Blood at each patch-test visit was drawn before the patch test was applied. Patients were eligible if aged 18 to 70, diagnosed with alopecia and judged suitable for DPC therapy, and pregnant patients were excluded. Total RNA was extracted from unfractionated whole blood collected in Tempus Blood RNA tubes. Concerning this clonotype itself: It has no known antigen specificity. Base qualities are not provided; no much larger clone lies one nucleotide away.

The library was produced with RACE. The listed sequencing device is NextSeq 500. During library preparation, unique molecular identifiers were attached to individual cDNA molecules so that TCRs could be counted quantitatively and reproducibly. From each blood RNA sample, both TCR alpha and TCR beta chains were sequenced. The study's processing was this. Samples had a median of approximately 96,000 TCRs, with a range from about 23,224 to 750,000. The Decombinator software suite was used to annotate the V, J and CDR3 of the TCR reads. For PS versus PT1 abundance plots, all samples were subsampled to the same number of TCRs (28,000). TCRs were defined as expanded if absent before sensitization and observed at least eight times at the 2-week time point. The public reads were quality trimmed at Q25 with fastp and then assembled into clones with MiXCR by TCRdb, keeping productive beta chains. Merged by CDR3 protein, the rows form single entries marked with the most common genes and DNA. V and J calls and clone size were set by TCRdb, not the authors. Within this sample are roughly 180,000 distinct CDR3 sequences, with about 22% of them counted one time only. The ten largest clones take up about 7% of the sample.

Taken from cysteine to phenylalanine, the CDR3 has 20 residues. Here the CDR3 DNA is all that survives: 60 bases in frame from base 1. V ends up 1 base short and J 1 base short, with an unmatched junction base count of 10. Sequences SGHDN (CDR1) and FVKESK (CDR2) are obtained from the germline V gene. The chain employs TRBV14 and TRBJ2-2; the junction holds 12 bases that match TRBD2. Sequencing used whole blood, obtained in connection with sensitization to the hapten diphenylcyclopropenone (DPC). The TCR originated in a woman in her fifties or sixties with alopecia areata. Some clones in this sample may be carry-over from other donors' samples. The sequence in DNA is TGTGCCAGCAGCCAAGCCCGACTAGCGGGAGTACCCGGGAACACCGGGGAGCTGTTTTTT. This translates into CASSQARLAGVPGNTGELFF. When the CDR3 is completed using the reference TRBV14 and TRBJ2-2 genes on either side, the full variable domain is EAGVTQFPSHSVIEKGQTVTLRCDPISGHDNLYWYRRVMGKEIKFLLHFVKESKQDESGMPNNRFLAERTGGTYSTLKVQPAELEDSGVYFCASSQARLAGVPGNTGELFFGEGSRLTVL.